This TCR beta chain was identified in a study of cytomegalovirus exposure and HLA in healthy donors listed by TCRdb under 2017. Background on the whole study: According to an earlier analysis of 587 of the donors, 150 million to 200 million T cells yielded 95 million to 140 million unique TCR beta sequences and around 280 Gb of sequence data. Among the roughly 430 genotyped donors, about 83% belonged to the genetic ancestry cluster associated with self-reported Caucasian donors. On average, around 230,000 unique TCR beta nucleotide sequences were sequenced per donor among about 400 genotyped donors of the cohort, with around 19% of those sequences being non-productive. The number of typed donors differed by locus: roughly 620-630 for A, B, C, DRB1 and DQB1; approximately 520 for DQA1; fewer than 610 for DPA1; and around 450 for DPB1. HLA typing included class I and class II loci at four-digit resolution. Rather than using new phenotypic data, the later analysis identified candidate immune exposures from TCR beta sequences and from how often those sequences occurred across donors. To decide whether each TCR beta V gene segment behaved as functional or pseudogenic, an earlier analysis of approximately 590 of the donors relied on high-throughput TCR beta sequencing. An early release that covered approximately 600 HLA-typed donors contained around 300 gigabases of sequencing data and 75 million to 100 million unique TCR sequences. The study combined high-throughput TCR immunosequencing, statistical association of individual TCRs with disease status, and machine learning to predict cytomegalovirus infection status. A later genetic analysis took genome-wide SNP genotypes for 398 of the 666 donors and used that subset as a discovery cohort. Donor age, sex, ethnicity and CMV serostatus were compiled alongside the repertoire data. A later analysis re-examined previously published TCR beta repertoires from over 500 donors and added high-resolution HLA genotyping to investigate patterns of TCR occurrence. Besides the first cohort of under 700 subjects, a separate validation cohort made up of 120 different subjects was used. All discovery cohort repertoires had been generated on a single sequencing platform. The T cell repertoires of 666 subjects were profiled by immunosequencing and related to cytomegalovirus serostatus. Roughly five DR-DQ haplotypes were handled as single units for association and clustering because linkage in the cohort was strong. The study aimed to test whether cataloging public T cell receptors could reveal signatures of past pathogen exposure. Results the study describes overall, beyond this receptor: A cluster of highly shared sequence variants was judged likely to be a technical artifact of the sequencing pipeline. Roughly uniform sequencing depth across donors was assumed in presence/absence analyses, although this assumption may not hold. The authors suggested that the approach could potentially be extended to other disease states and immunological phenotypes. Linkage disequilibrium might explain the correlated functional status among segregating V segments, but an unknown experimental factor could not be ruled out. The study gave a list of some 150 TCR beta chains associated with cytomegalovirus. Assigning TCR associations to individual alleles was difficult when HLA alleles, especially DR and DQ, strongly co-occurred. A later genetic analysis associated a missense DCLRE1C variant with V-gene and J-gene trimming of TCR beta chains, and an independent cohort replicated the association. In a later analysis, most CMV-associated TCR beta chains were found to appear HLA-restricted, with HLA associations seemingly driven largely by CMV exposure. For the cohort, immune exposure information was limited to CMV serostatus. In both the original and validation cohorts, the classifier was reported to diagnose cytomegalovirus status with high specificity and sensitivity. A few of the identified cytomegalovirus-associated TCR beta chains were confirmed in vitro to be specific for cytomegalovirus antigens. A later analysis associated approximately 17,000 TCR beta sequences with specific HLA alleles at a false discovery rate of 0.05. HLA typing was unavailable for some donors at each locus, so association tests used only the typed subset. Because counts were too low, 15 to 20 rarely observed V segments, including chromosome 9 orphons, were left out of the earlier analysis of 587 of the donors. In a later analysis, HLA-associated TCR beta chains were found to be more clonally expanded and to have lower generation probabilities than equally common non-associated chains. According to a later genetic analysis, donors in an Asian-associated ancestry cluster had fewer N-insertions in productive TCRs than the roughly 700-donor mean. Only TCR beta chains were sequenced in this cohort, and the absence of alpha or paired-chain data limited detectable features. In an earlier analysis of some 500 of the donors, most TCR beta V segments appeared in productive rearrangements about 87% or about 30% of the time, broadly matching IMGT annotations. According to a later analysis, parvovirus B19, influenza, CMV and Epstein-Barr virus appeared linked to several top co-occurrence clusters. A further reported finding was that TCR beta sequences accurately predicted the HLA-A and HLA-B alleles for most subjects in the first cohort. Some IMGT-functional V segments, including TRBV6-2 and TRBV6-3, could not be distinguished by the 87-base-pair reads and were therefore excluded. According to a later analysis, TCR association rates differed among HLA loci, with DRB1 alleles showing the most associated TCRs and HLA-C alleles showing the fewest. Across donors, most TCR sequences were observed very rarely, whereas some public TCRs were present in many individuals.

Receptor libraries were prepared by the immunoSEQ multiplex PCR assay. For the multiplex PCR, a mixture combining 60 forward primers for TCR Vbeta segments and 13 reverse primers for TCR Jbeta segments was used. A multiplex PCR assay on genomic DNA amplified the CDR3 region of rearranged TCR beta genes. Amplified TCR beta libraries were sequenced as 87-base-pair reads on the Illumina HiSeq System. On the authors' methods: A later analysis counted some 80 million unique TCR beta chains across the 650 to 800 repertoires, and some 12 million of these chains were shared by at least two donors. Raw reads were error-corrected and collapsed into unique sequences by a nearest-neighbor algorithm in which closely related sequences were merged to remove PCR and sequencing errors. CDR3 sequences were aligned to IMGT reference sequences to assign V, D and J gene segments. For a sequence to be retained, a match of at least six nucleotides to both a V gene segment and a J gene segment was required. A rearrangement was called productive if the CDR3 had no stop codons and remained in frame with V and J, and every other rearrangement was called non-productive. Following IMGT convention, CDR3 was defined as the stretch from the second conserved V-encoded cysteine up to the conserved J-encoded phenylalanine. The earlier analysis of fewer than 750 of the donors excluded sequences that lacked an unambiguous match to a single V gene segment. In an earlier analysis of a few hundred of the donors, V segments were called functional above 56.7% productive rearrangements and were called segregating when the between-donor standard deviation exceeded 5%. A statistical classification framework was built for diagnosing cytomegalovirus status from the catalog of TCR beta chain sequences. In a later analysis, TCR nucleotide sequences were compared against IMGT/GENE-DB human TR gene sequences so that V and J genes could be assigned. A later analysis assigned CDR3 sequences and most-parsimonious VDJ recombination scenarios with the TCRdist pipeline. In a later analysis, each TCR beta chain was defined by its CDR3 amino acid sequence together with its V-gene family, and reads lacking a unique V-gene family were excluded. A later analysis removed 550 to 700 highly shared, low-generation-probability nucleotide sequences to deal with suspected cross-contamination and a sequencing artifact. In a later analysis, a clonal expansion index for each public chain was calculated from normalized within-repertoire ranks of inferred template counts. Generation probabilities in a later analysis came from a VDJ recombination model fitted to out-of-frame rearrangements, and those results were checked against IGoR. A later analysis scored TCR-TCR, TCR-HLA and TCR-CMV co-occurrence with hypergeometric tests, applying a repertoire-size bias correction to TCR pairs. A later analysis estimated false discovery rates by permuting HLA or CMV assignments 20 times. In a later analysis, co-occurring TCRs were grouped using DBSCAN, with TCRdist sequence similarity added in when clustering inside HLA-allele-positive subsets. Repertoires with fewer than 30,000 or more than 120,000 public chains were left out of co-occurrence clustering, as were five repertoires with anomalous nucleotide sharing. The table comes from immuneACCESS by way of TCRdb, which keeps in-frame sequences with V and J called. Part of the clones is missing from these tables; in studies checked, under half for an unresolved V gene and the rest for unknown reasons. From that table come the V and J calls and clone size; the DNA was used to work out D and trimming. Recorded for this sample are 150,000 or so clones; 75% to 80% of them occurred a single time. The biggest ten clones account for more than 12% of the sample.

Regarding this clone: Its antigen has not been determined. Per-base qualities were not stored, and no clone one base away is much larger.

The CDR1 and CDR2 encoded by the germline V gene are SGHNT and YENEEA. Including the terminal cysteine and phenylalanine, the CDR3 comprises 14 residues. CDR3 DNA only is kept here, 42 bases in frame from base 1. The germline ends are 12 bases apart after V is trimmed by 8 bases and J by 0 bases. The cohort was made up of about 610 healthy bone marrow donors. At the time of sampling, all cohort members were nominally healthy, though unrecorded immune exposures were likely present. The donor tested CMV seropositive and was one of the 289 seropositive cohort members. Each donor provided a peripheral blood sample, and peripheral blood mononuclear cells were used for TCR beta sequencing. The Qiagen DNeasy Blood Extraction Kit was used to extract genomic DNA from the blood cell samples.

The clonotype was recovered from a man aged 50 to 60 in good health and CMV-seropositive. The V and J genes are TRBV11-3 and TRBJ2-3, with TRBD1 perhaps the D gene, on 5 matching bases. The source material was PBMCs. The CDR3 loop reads CASDSRPSTDTQYF. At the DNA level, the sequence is TGTGCCAGCGACAGTAGACCTAGCACAGATACGCAGTATTTT. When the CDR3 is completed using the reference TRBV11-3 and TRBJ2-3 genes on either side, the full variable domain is EAGVVQSPRYKIIEKKQPVAFWCNPISGHNTLYWYLQNLGQGPELLIRYENEEAVDDSQLPKDRFSAERLKGVDSTLKIQPAELGDSAVYLCASDSRPSTDTQYFGPGTRLTVL.